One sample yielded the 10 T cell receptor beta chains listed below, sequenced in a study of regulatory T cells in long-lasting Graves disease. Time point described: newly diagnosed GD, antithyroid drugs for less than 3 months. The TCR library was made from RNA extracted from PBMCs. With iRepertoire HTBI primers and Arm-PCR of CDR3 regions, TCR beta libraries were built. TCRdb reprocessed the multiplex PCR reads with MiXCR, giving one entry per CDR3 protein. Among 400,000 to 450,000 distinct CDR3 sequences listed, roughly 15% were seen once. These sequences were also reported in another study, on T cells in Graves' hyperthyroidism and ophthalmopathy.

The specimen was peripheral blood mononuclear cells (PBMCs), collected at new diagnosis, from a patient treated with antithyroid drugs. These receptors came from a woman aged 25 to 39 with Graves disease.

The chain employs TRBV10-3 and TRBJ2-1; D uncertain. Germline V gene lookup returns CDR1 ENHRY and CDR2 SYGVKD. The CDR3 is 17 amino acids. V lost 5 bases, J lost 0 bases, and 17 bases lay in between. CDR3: CAISNAPGSSSYNEQFF. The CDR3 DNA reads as TGTGCCATCAGTAACGCCCCGGGCTCCAGCTCCTACAATGAGCAGTTCTTC.

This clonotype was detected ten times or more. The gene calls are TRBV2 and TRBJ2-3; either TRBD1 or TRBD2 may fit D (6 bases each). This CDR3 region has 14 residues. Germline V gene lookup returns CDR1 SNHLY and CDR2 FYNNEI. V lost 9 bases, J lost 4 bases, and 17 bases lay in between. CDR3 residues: CARGLPGEADTQYF. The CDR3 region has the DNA TGTGCCAGAGGACTCCCAGGGGAGGCAGATACGCAGTATTTT.

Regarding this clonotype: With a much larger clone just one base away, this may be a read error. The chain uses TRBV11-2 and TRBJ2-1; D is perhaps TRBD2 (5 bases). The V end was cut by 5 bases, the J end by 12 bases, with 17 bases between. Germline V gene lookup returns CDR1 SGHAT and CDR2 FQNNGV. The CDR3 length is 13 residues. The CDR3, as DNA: TGTGCCAGCAGCCAAGGTAGTTCCCGGGGGCAGTTCTTC. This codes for CASSQGSSRGQFF.

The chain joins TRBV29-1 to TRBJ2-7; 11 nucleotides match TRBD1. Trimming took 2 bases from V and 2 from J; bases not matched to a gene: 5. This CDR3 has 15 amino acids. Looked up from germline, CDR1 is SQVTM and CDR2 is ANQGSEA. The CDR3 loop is CSVETDRGRTYEQYF. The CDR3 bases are TGCAGCGTTGAAACGGACAGGGGGCGCACCTACGAGCAGTACTTC.

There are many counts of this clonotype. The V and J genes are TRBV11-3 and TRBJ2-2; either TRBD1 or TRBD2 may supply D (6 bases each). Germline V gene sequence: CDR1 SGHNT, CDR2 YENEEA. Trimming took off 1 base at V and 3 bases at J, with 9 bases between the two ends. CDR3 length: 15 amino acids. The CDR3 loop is CASSLVGGDTGELFF. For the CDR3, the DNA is TGTGCCAGCAGCTTAGTGGGGGGCGACACCGGGGAGCTGTTTTTT.

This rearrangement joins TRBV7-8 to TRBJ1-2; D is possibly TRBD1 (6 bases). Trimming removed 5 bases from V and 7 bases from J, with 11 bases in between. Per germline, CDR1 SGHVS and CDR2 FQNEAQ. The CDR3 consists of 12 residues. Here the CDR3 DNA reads TGTGCCAGCAGCCCGGGACACCGTGGCTACACCTTC. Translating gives CASSPGHRGYTF.

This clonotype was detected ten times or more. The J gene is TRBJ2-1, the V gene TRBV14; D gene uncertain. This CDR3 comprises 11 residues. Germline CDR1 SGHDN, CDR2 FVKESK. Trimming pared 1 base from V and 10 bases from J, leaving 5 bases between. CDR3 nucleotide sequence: TGTGCCAGCAGCCAAGCTTCGGAGCAGTTCTTC. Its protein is CASSQASEQFF.

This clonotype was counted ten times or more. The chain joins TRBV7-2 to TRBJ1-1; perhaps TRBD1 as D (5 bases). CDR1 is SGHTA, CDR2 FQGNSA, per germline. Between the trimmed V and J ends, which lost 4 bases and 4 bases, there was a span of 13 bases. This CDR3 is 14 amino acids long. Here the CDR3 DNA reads TGTGCCAGCAGCTCAGGGAGGGGTTCCACTGAAGCTTTCTTT. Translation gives CASSSGRGSTEAFF. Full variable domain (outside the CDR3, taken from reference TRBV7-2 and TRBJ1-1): GAGVSQSPSNKVTEKGKDVELRCDPISGHTALYWYRQSLGQGLEFLIYFQGNSAPDKSGLPSDRFSAERTGGSVSTLTIQRTQQEDSAVYLCASSSGRGSTEAFFGQGTRLTVV.

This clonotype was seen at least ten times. The CDR3 sequence is CASSLMGVADTQYF. The CDR3 DNA sequence: TGTGCCAGCAGTTTGATGGGAGTGGCGGATACGCAGTATTTT. The chain is built from TRBV28 and TRBJ2-3, with D possibly being TRBD2 (5 bases). Per the germline V gene, CDR1 is MDHEN and CDR2 is SYDVKM. Trimming took off 3 bases at V and 6 bases at J, with 13 bases between the two ends. The CDR3 is 14 residues long.

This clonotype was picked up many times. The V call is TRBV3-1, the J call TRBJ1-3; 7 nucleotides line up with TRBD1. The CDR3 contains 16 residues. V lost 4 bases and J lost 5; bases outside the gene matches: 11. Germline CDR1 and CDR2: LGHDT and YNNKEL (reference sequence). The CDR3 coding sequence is TGTGCCAGCAGCCCGGCCTCTCCGGGACAGCGAAACACCATATATTTT. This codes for CASSPASPGQRNTIYF.